Listed here is a single T cell receptor (beta chain). What it binds is unknown. The CDR3 ends on some other residue instead of the conserved phenylalanine or tryptophan, so this is likely a read error. No DNA is shown, since the ends of the CDR3 on it are uncertain; the CDR3 is the one TCRdb lists. This sample was taken from a study of Graves' ophthalmopathy and Graves' hyperthyroidism. General study points: A 13-signature model separated ophthalmopathy from stable hyperthyroidism, reaching around 88% sensitivity and less than 83% specificity cross-validated. Blood repertoires reportedly contained most expanded thyroid clonotypes above 0.001 frequency.

The CDR3 is 10 amino acids long, termini counted. Germline values: CDR1 LNHDA, CDR2 SQIVND (reference sequence). Amplifying from RNA transcripts, the study obtained TCR beta CDR3 regions. Second-round multiplex PCR came after first-round RT-PCR with HTBI primers. TCRdb called the multiplex PCR reads again in MiXCR, with one record for every CDR3 protein. The sample yields 650,000 to 800,000 distinct CDR3 sequences, 35% to 45% seen once. Ophthalmopathy donors were characterized by moderate-to-severe activity, CAS of at least 3, NOSPECS of at least 4, and duration under 3 months. Orbital computed tomography, together with clinical symptoms, serum thyroxine, TRAb and thyroid ultrasound, was used for diagnosis.

The sequencing sample was made of peripheral blood. This TCR was sampled from an adult man with Graves' ophthalmopathy. The chain is built from TRBV19 and TRBJ2-2; the table's D call TRBD2 went unverified against the DNA. The CDR3 here is CASSTRTSGM.